This TCR beta chain was sequenced during a study of blood T cell repertoires in COVID-19. Looking at the study overall: Sites across the United States, Italy and Spain contributed samples from acute and convalescent COVID-19. PBMCs, B-cell-depleted T cells, or T cells provided the cDNA or gDNA that made up the material.

Germline V gene lookup returns CDR1 MDHEN and CDR2 SYDVKM. Trimming took 6 bases from V and 8 from J; bases not matched to a gene: 5. This CDR3 region has 13 residues. Authors' data handling: Cell counts per sample came from amplifying reference gene primers. TCRdb's table, derived via immunoSEQ multiplex PCR, lists solely in-frame clones and lacks some. The DNA gave D and trimming, while V, J and clone size come from that table. In the table there are 90,000 to 100,000 clones, about four fifths of which are singletons. The receptor's source is an elderly man with acute or convalescent COVID-19. Input material: peripheral blood. The chain combines TRBV28 with TRBJ2-1; TRBD1 aligns across 9 bases. The CDR3 protein is CASRGQGYDEQFF. In nucleotides, the CDR3 is TGTGCCAGCAGAGGACAGGGGTACGATGAGCAGTTCTTC.